This is a list of T cell receptor beta chains from one sample in a study of T cells in Graves' hyperthyroidism and ophthalmopathy. Via MiXCR, TCRdb re-called the multiplex PCR reads, giving one row per CDR3 protein. The table lists a few hundred thousand distinct CDR3 sequences, more than 15% of them singletons. Sequencing was carried out using blood. Source of these receptors: a woman in her 40s with Graves' ophthalmopathy. Both conserved end residues are trimmed from each CDR3. The order of the fields is CDR3 protein, V gene, CDR3 length, J gene.

CDR3 protein: ASSIVRGREQF
V gene: TRBV19
CDR3 length: 11
J gene: TRBJ2-1

CDR3 protein: AWSSQGHQPQH
V gene: TRBV30
CDR3 length: 11
J gene: TRBJ1-5

CDR3 protein: ASSLFSWETQY
V gene: TRBV7-3
CDR3 length: 11
J gene: TRBJ2-5

CDR3 protein: SARPGQGLSDSGNTIY
V gene: TRBV20-1
CDR3 length: 16
J gene: TRBJ1-3

CDR3 protein: ASRSRVGEGLSYNEQF
V gene: TRBV2
CDR3 length: 16
J gene: TRBJ2-1

CDR3 protein: ASSSPLQGGTGELF
V gene: TRBV7-9
CDR3 length: 14
J gene: TRBJ2-2

CDR3 protein: ASSPGTGWGEQY
V gene: TRBV18
CDR3 length: 12
J gene: TRBJ2-7

CDR3 protein: ASSQVGLAGIDEQF
V gene: TRBV4-1
CDR3 length: 14
J gene: TRBJ2-1

CDR3 protein: ASSLQQGNQPQH
V gene: TRBV7-8
CDR3 length: 12
J gene: TRBJ1-5

CDR3 protein: ASTPSGTEAF
V gene: TRBV3-1
CDR3 length: 10
J gene: TRBJ1-1

CDR3 protein: ASSFNAQGINEEQY
V gene: TRBV5-1
CDR3 length: 14
J gene: TRBJ2-7

CDR3 protein: SASPPTGVAGNQPQH
V gene: TRBV20-1
CDR3 length: 15
J gene: TRBJ1-5

CDR3 protein: SARVEAGAGEQY
V gene: TRBV20-1
CDR3 length: 12
J gene: TRBJ2-7

CDR3 protein: SARGGGVYGYT
V gene: TRBV20-1
CDR3 length: 11
J gene: TRBJ1-2

CDR3 protein: ASSPGGPAYEQY
V gene: TRBV18
CDR3 length: 12
J gene: TRBJ2-7

CDR3 protein: AISNPDLDYGYT
V gene: TRBV10-3
CDR3 length: 12
J gene: TRBJ1-2

CDR3 protein: ASSTGQESYGYT
V gene: TRBV19
CDR3 length: 12
J gene: TRBJ1-2

CDR3 protein: ASSQGGDDAEAF
V gene: TRBV3-1
CDR3 length: 12
J gene: TRBJ1-1

CDR3 protein: ASSLTSGSSNGELF
V gene: TRBV6-1
CDR3 length: 14
J gene: TRBJ2-2

CDR3 protein: ASSPSPAAVEQF
V gene: TRBV18
CDR3 length: 12
J gene: TRBJ2-1

CDR3 protein: ASSLAQRQETQY
V gene: TRBV13
CDR3 length: 12
J gene: TRBJ2-5

CDR3 protein: ASSQDRVGLYEQY
V gene: TRBV4-1
CDR3 length: 13
J gene: TRBJ2-7

CDR3 protein: ASSLAPGLAGVETQY
V gene: TRBV7-9
CDR3 length: 15
J gene: TRBJ2-5

CDR3 protein: SAPARDRANYGYT
V gene: TRBV20-1
CDR3 length: 13
J gene: TRBJ1-2

CDR3 protein: ASVTEVSGDNQPQH
V gene: TRBV5-1
CDR3 length: 14
J gene: TRBJ1-5

CDR3 protein: SARDPDNEKLF
V gene: TRBV20-1
CDR3 length: 11
J gene: TRBJ1-4

CDR3 protein: ASSVGQGRTPLH
V gene: TRBV18
CDR3 length: 12
J gene: TRBJ1-6

CDR3 protein: AWSRDPGASPLH
V gene: TRBV30
CDR3 length: 12
J gene: TRBJ1-6

CDR3 protein: ASSKGVMNTEAF
V gene: TRBV2
CDR3 length: 12
J gene: TRBJ1-1

CDR3 protein: ASMSAGKTGELF
V gene: TRBV25-1
CDR3 length: 12
J gene: TRBJ2-2

CDR3 protein: SAHLNSGRGVLAKNIQY
V gene: TRBV20-1
CDR3 length: 17
J gene: TRBJ2-4

CDR3 protein: SARVRSRGHRFVGPQH
V gene: TRBV20-1
CDR3 length: 16
J gene: TRBJ1-5

CDR3 protein: ASSLDSGSSSYNEQF
V gene: TRBV5-1
CDR3 length: 15
J gene: TRBJ2-1

CDR3 protein: SAKGGPHEAF
V gene: TRBV20-1
CDR3 length: 10
J gene: TRBJ1-1

CDR3 protein: ASRESGRGMHGQF
V gene: TRBV2
CDR3 length: 13
J gene: TRBJ2-1

CDR3 protein: AGRQGTSGNTIY
V gene: TRBV2
CDR3 length: 12
J gene: TRBJ1-3

CDR3 protein: ASRLGLASTDTQY
V gene: TRBV2
CDR3 length: 13
J gene: TRBJ2-3

CDR3 protein: ASSLRWTEAF
V gene: TRBV5-5
CDR3 length: 10
J gene: TRBJ1-1

CDR3 protein: ASSSLRGRDSNHQPQH
V gene: TRBV12-3/TRBV12-4
CDR3 length: 16
J gene: TRBJ1-5

CDR3 protein: ASSDPRETQY
V gene: TRBV28
CDR3 length: 10
J gene: TRBJ2-5

CDR3 protein: SARDGTAKETQY
V gene: TRBV20-1
CDR3 length: 12
J gene: TRBJ2-5

CDR3 protein: ASRLDRNRETQY
V gene: TRBV6-1
CDR3 length: 12
J gene: TRBJ2-5

CDR3 protein: ASSPPPTGGPYNEQF
V gene: TRBV3-1
CDR3 length: 15
J gene: TRBJ2-1